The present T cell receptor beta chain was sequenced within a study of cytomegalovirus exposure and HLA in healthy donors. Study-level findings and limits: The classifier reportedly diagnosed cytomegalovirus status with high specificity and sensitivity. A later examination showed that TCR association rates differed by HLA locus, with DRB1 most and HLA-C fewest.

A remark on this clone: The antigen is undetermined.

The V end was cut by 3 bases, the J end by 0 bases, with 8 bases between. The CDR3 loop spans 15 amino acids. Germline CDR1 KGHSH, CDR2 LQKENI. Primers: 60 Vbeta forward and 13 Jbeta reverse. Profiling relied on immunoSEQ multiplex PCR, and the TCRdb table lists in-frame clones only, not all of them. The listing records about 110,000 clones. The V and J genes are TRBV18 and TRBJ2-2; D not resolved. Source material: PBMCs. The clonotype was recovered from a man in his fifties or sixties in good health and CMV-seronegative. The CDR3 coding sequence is TGTGCCAGCTCACCGCAACAGTCGAACACCGGGGAGCTGTTTTTT. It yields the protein CASSPQQSNTGELFF.